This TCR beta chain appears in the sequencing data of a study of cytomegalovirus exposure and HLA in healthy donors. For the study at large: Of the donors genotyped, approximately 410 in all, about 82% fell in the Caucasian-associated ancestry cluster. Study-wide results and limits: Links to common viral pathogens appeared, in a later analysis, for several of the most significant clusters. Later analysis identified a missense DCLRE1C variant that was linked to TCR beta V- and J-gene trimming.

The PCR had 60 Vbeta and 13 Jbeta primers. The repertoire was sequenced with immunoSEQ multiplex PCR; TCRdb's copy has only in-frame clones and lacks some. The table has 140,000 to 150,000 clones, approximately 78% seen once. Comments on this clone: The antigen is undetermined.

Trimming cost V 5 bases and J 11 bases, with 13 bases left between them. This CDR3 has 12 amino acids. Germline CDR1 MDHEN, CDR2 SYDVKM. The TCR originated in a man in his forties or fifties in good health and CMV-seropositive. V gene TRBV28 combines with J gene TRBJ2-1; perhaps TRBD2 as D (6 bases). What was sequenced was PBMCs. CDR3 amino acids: CASSNRDLKQFF. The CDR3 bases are TGTGCCAGCAGTAACCGGGACTTAAAGCAGTTCTTC.